What follows are 19 T cell receptor beta chains derived from one specimen sequenced in a study of shared clonotypes between healthy human individuals. TCRdb's copy holds only in-frame clones and misses some; the assay was immunoSEQ multiplex PCR. The top ten hold over 1.5% of the sample, which has roughly 680,000 clones, around 77% seen once. Sequenced sample: memory CD4+ T cells sorted from blood. Sample subset: CD45RA-negative fraction. The receptor source for this set is a woman aged 25 to 39 in good health.

This clone has only a few counts. The genes are TRBV5-1 and TRBJ2-1, with D tentatively TRBD1 (6 bases). The V gene's germline CDR1 is SGHRS and CDR2 YFSETQ. Between the trimmed V and J ends, which lost 1 base and 10 bases, there was a span of 9 bases. The CDR3 spans 12 residues. The CDR3: CASSLQGQEQFF. CDR3 DNA: TGCGCCAGCAGCTTGCAGGGGCAAGAGCAGTTCTTC.

The chain links TRBV7-2 to TRBJ2-5; 10 positions match TRBD2. From germline, CDR1 is SGHTA and CDR2 FQGNSA. This CDR3 is built from 15 residues. The ends lost 5 bases at V and 6 bases at J; junction bases unmatched: 9. The CDR3, as DNA: TGTGCCAGCAGCCCAAGGCTAGCGGGAGAGAAGACCCAGTACTTC. This gives the protein CASSPRLAGEKTQYF.

The genes are TRBV30 and TRBJ2-5; TRBD2 matches 11 bases. V trimming: 6 bases; J trimming: 6 bases; junction bases outside the gene matches: 9. The germline CDR1 and CDR2 sequences are GTSNPN and SVGIG (reference sequence). There are 14 residues in the CDR3. CDR3 coding DNA: TGTGCCTGTCAAACTAGCGGGAGTTTAAAGACCCAGTACTTC. It is translated as CACQTSGSLKTQYF.

This chain uses TRBV5-4 with TRBJ2-2; TRBD2 matches at 11 bases. The CDR3 contains 18 residues. From germline, CDR1 is SGHNT and CDR2 YYREEE (reference sequence). The J segment lost 0 bases and the V segment lost 4 bases, leaving 8 bases of the junction unmatched. The CDR3 DNA reads TGTGCCAGCAGCATACCGGGACTAGCGGCCTCGAACACCGGGGAGCTGTTTTTT. Its translation is CASSIPGLAASNTGELFF.

The V gene is TRBV11-2, the J gene TRBJ2-7; tentative D call: TRBD1 (6 bases). The CDR3 contains 14 residues. The ends were cut back, 5 bases at V and 5 bases at J, with 16 bases in the middle. The germline V gene has CDR1 SGHAT and CDR2 FQNNGV. CDR3 coding DNA: TGTGCCAGCAGCCTAAACACAGGGATCCACGAGCAGTACTTC. Protein product: CASSLNTGIHEQYF. Based on the CDR3 plus reference TRBV11-2 and TRBJ2-7, the full variable domain is EAGVAQSPRYKIIEKRQSVAFWCNPISGHATLYWYQQILGQGPKLLIQFQNNGVVDDSQLPKDRFSAERLKGVDSTLKIQPAKLEDSAVYLCASSLNTGIHEQYFGPGTRLTVT.

V is TRBV19 and J is TRBJ2-7, with D perhaps given as TRBD1 or TRBD2 (5 bases each). CDR3 length: 13 residues. Trimming pared 4 bases from V and 2 bases from J, leaving 9 bases between. Germline V lookup: CDR1 LNHDA, CDR2 SQIVND (reference sequence). CDR3 DNA sequence: TGTGCCAGTAGTAAGGGACCAGCCTACGAGCAGTACTTC. Its protein product is CASSKGPAYEQYF.

CDR3 sequence: CASSQQLSRTDTQYF. DNA for the CDR3: TGTGCCAGTAGTCAACAGCTCTCTCGCACAGATACGCAGTATTTT. The chain links TRBV19 to TRBJ2-3; no firm D call. The CDR3 consists of 15 residues. CDR1 and CDR2 (germline): LNHDA, SQIVND (reference sequence). V lost 5 bases and J 1 base, leaving 13 bases between the germline ends.

This chain joins TRBV2 and TRBJ2-1; 7 bases agree with TRBD2. The V gene's germline CDR1 is SNHLY and CDR2 FYNNEI. The junction had 17 bases not matched to a gene; V was cut back by 8 bases and J by 10 bases. CDR3 length: 15 amino acids. For the CDR3, the DNA is TGTGCCAGCGGACGAATTAGCGGGCCGGCTGGGGAGCAGTTCTTC. Translated, it gives CASGRISGPAGEQFF.

The DNA for the CDR3 is TGCAGCGTATCCGGACAGTGGCCAACTAATGAAAAACTGTTTTTT. The encoded protein is CSVSGQWPTNEKLFF. The chain has TRBV29-1 and TRBJ1-4, with D tentatively TRBD1 (6 bases). The CDR3 has 15 amino acids. The germline gives CDR1 SQVTM, CDR2 ANQGSEA. V was pared by 6 bases and J by 0 bases, with 14 bases between.

This clone was found a few times. The J gene is TRBJ2-7, the V gene TRBV18; TRBD1 matches 7 bases. CDR3 length: 13 residues. Germline trimming cut 5 bases from V and 5 bases from J; bases unmatched to any gene: 6. The germline V gene encodes CDR1 KGHSH and CDR2 LQKENI. CDR3 bases: TGTGCCAGCTCAACCCGGACAGGCGACGAGCAGTACTTC. Amino acid sequence: CASSTRTGDEQYF.

V and J are TRBV29-1 and TRBJ1-4, with 7 bases that match TRBD1. The CDR3 sequence is 13 residues long. Looked up from germline, CDR1 is SQVTM and CDR2 is ANQGSEA. V lost 8 bases to trimming and J lost 4 bases; unmatched junction nucleotides: 7. CDR3 coding DNA: TGCAGCACGCGGACAGGAAGTAATGAAAAACTGTTTTTT. This translates into CSTRTGSNEKLFF.

The chain has TRBV7-2 and TRBJ2-1; D possibly matches TRBD1 or TRBD2 (5 bases each). This CDR3 has 16 amino acids. The ends were cut back, 3 bases at V and 0 bases at J, with 12 bases in the middle. Per germline, CDR1 SGHTA and CDR2 FQGNSA. CDR3 DNA: TGTGCCAGCAGCTTCCGAGGGGCAAGCTCCTACAATGAGCAGTTCTTC. Protein: CASSFRGASSYNEQFF.

The rearrangement links TRBV5-1 to TRBJ2-7; 8 bases fit TRBD2. CDR1 SGHRS and CDR2 YFSETQ come from the germline V gene. V gave up 4 bases and J gave up 4 bases; unmatched junction bases: 10. The CDR3 runs 15 residues. The CDR3 sequence is CASSSTGTSSYEQYF. The CDR3 nucleotides are TGCGCCAGCAGCAGCACCGGGACTAGTTCTTACGAGCAGTACTTC.

The rearrangement joins TRBV27 to TRBJ2-3; D call uncertain. CDR3 length equals 14 residues. Trimming cost V 5 bases and J 0 bases, with 9 bases left between them. Germline V lookup: CDR1 MNHEY, CDR2 SMNVEV (reference sequence). CDR3 in amino acids: CASSLQVSTDTQYF. CDR3 in DNA: TGTGCCAGCAGTCTCCAGGTCAGCACAGATACGCAGTATTTT.

This clone was detected ten times or more. DNA for the CDR3: TGTGCCAGCAGCCAGGGGTCGAAAGGGGCCAACGTCCTGACTTTC. Translation gives CASSQGSKGANVLTF. V usage is TRBV2 and J usage is TRBJ2-6; TRBD1 might be the D (6 bases). V was shortened by 6 bases and J by 4 bases, with 13 bases between the two germline ends. CDR1 and CDR2 from the germline V gene are SNHLY and FYNNEI. The CDR3 extends over 15 amino acids.

This chain connects TRBV5-1 to TRBJ1-2; a possible D gene is TRBD1 (6 bases). Trimming pared 0 bases from V and 8 bases from J, leaving 14 bases between. This CDR3 is built from 14 residues. The germline V gene has CDR1 SGHRS and CDR2 YFSETQ. The CDR3 DNA sequence: TGCGCCAGCAGCTTGGACAGGGCGGCGAACGGCTACACCTTC. Its translation: CASSLDRAANGYTF.

V is TRBV6-6 and J is TRBJ2-1, with 7 bases that match TRBD2. CDR1 MNHNY and CDR2 SVGAGI come from the germline V gene (reference sequence). The CDR3 runs 14 residues. V shed 7 bases and J 4 bases; nucleotides not matched to a gene: 7. In DNA, the CDR3 is TGTGCCAGCATCCGGGCTAGCGGTTACAATGAGCAGTTCTTC. Its protein product is CASIRASGYNEQFF.

The chain combines TRBV5-1 with TRBJ1-1, with TRBD1 matching over 11 bases. The CDR3 has 15 amino acids. The V segment lost 1 base and the J segment 5 bases; nucleotides outside the gene matches: 4. Per the germline V gene, CDR1 is SGHRS and CDR2 is YFSETQ. CDR3 sequence: CASSLRTGGWTEAFF. The CDR3 DNA is TGCGCCAGCAGCTTGCGGACAGGGGGCTGGACTGAAGCTTTCTTT.

This rearrangement joins TRBV27 to TRBJ2-7, with a tentative D call TRBD2 (6 bases). Germline CDR1 MNHEY, CDR2 SMNVEV (reference sequence). CDR3 length: 15 residues. V was shortened by 3 bases and J by 4 bases, with 16 bases between the two germline ends. CDR3 nucleotide sequence: TGTGCCAGCAGTTTGGGAGGAGCCCCCCTTTACGAGCAGTACTTC. Its translation is CASSLGGAPLYEQYF.